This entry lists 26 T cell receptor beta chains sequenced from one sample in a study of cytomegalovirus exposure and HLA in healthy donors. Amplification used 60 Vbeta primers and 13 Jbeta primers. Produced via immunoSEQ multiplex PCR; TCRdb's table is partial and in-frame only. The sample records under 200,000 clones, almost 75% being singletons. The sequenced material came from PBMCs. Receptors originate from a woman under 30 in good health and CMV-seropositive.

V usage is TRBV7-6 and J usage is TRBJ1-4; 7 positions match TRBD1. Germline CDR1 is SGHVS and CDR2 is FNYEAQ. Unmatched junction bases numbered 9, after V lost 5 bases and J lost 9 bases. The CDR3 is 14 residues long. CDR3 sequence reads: CASSLNRGDKKLFF. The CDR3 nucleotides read TGTGCCAGCAGCCTTAACAGGGGTGACAAAAAACTGTTTTTT.

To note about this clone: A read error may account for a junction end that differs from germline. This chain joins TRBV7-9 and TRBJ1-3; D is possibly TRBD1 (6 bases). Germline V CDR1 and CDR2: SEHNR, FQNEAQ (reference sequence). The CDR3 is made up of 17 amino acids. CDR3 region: CSSSLGGESNSGNTIYF. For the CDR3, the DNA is TGTTCCAGCAGCTTAGGGGGGGAGAGTAACTCTGGAAACACCATATATTTT.

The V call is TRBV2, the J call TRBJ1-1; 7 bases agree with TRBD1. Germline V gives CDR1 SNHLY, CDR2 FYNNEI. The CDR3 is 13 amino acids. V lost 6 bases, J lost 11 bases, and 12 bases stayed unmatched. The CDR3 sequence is CASSFDRVSFAFF. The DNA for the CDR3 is TGTGCCAGCAGCTTCGACAGGGTTTCTTTCGCTTTCTTT.

CDR3 residues: CASSSGYNEQFF. CDR3 nucleotide sequence: TGCGCCAGCAGCTCCGGTTACAATGAGCAGTTCTTC. This rearrangement joins TRBV5-1 to TRBJ2-1; D uncertain. This CDR3 comprises 12 residues. The V end was cut by 3 bases, the J end by 4 bases, with 5 bases between. Germline-derived CDR1 and CDR2 are SGHRS and YFSETQ.

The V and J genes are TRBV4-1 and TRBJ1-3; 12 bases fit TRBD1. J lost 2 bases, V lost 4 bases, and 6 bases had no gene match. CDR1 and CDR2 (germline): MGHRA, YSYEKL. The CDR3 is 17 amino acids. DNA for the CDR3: TGCGCCAGCAGCCCCGGGACAGGGGGCTTCGCTGGAAACACCATATATTTT. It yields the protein CASSPGTGGFAGNTIYF.

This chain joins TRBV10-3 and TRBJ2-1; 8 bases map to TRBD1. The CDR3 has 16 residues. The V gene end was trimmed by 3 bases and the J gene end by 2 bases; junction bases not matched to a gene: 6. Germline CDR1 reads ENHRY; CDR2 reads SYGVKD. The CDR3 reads CAISDQGAIAYNEQFF. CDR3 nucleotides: TGTGCCATCAGTGACCAGGGGGCCATCGCCTACAATGAGCAGTTCTTC.

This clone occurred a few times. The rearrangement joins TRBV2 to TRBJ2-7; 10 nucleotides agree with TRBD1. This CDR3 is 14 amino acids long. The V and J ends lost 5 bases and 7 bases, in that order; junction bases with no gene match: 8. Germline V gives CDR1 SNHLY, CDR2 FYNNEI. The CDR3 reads CASSPRTGGVEQYF. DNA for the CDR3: TGTGCCAGCAGTCCAAGGACAGGGGGTGTTGAGCAGTACTTC. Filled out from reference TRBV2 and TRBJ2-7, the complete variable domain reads EPEVTQTPSHQVTQMGQEVILRCVPISNHLYFYWYRQILGQKVEFLVSFYNNEISEKSEIFDDQFSVERPDGSNFTLKIRSTKLEDSAMYFCASSPRTGGVEQYFGPGTRLTVT.

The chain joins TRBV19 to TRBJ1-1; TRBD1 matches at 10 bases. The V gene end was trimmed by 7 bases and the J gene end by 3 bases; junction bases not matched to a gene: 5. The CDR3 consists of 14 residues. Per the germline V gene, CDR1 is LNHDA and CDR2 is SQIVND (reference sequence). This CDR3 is CASTPTGGDTEAFF. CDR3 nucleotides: TGTGCCAGTACCCCGACAGGGGGCGACACTGAAGCTTTCTTT.

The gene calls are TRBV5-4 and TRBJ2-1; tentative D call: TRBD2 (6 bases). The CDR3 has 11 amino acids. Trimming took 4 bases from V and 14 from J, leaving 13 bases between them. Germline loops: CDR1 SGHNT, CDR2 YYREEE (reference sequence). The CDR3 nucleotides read TGTGCCAGCAGCACGGGACTCGTCAAGTTCTTC. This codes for CASSTGLVKFF. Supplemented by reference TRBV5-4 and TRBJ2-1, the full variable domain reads ETGVTQSPTHLIKTRGQQVTLRCSSQSGHNTVSWYQQALGQGPQFIFQYYREEENGRGNFPPRFSGLQFPNYSSELNVNALELDDSALYLCASSTGLVKFFGPGTRLTVL.

In DNA, the CDR3 is TGTGCCAGCAGCCCCGGAGGGGGCGACACCGGGGAGCTGTTTTTT. It translates to CASSPGGGDTGELFF. The V and J genes are TRBV9 and TRBJ2-2; possibly TRBD1 for D (7 bases). The CDR3 covers 15 residues. With 4 bases removed from V and 3 bases from J, the gap between germline ends came to 13 bases. Germline CDR1 is SGDLS and CDR2 is YYNGEE.

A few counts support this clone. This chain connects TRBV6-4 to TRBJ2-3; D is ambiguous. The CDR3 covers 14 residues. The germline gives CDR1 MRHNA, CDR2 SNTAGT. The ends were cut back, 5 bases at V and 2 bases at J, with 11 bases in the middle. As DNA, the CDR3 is TGTGCCAGCAGTATTAACCGAGACACAGATACGCAGTATTTT. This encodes CASSINRDTDTQYF.

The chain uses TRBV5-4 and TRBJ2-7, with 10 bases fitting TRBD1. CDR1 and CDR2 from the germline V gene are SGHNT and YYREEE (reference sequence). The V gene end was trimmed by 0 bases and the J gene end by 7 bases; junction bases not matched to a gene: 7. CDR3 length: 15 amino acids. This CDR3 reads CASSLEGQGTSEQYF. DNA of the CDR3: TGTGCCAGCAGCTTGGAGGGACAGGGGACATCAGAGCAGTACTTC.

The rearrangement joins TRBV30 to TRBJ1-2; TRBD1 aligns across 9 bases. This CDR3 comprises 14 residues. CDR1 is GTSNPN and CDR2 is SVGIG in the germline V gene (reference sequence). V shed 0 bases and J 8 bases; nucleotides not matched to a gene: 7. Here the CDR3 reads CAWSVQGAVRGYTF. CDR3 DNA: TGTGCCTGGAGTGTACAGGGGGCGGTTAGAGGCTACACCTTC. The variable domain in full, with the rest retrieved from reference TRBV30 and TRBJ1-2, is SQTIHQWPATLVQPVGSPLSLECTVEGTSNPNLYWYRQAAGRGLQLLFYSVGIGQISSEVPQNLSASRPQDRQFILSSKKLLLSDSGFYLCAWSVQGAVRGYTFGSGTRLTVV.

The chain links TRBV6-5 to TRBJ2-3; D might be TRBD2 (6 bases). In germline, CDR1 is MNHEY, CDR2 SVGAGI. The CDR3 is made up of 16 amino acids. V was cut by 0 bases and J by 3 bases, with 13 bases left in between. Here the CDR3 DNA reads TGTGCCAGCAGTTACTCGGCGGGGAAGAATACAGATACGCAGTATTTT. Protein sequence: CASSYSAGKNTDTQYF.

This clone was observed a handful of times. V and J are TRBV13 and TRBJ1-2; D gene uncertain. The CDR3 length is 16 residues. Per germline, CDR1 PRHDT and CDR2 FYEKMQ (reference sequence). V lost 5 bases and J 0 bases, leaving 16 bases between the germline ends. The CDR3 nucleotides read TGTGCCAGCAGCCGAGGGATACTAATCGCTAACTATGGCTACACCTTC. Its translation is CASSRGILIANYGYTF.

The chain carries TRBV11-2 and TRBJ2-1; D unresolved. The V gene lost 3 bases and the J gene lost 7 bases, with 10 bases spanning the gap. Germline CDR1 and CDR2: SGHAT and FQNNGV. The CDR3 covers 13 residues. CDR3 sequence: CASSLLSPNEQFF. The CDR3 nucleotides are TGTGCCAGCAGCTTGCTGAGCCCTAATGAGCAGTTCTTC.

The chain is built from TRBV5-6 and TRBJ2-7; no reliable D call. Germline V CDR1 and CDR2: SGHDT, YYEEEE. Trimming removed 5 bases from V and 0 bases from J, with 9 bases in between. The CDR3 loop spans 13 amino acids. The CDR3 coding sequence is TGTGCCAGCAGTGAGGCGATCTCCTACGAGCAGTACTTC. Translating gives CASSEAISYEQYF.

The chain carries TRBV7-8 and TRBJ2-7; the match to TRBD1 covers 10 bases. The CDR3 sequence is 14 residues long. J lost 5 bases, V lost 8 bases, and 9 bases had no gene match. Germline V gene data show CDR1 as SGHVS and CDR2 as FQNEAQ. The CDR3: CASGSETGGHEQYF. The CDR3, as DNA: TGTGCCAGCGGATCCGAGACAGGGGGCCACGAGCAGTACTTC. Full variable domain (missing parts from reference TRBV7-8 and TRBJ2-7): GAGVSQSPRYKVAKRGQDVALRCDPISGHVSLFWYQQALGQGPEFLTYFQNEAQLDKSGLPSDRFFAERPEGSVSTLKIQRTQQEDSAVYLCASGSETGGHEQYFGPGTRLTVT.

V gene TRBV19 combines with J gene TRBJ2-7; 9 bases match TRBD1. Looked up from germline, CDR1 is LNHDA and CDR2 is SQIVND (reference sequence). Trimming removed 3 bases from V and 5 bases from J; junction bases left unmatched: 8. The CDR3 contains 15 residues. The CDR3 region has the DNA TGTGCCAGTAGTATCACCGGGACAGGGAATAACGAGCAGTACTTC. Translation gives CASSITGTGNNEQYF.

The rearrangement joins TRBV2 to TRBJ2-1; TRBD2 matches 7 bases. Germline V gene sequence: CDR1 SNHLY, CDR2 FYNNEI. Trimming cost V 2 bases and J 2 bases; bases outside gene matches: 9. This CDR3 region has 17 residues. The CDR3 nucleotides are TGTGCCAGCAGTGAAAGGCTAGCGGAGCAGCCCTACAATGAGCAGTTCTTC. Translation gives CASSERLAEQPYNEQFF.

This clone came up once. The CDR3 spells CASSFSRGTYEQYF. In DNA, the CDR3 is TGTGCCAGCAGCTTCAGCCGGGGTACCTACGAGCAGTACTTC. The chain recombines TRBV7-9 with TRBJ2-7; weak D call: TRBD2 (5 bases). Trimming removed 3 bases from V and 2 bases from J, with 11 bases in between. In germline, CDR1 is SEHNR, CDR2 FQNEAQ (reference sequence). The CDR3 has 14 amino acids.

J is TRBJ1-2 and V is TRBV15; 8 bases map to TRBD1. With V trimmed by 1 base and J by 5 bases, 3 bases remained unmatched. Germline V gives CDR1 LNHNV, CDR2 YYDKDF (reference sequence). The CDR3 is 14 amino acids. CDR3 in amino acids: CATSRGTGRYGYTF. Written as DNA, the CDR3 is TGTGCCACCAGCAGAGGGACAGGGAGATATGGCTACACCTTC. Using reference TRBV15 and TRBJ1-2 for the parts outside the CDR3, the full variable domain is DAMVIQNPRYQVTQFGKPVTLSCSQTLNHNVMYWYQQKSSQAPKLLFHYYDKDFNNEADTPDNFQSRRPNTSFCFLDIRSPGLGDTAMYLCATSRGTGRYGYTFGSGTRLTVV.

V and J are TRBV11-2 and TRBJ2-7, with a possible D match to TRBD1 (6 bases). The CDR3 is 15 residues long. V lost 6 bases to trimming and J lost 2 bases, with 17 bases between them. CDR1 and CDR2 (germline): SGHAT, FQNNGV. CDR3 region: CASRFSRDTTYEQYF. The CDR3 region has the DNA TGTGCCAGCAGATTCTCCCGGGACACCACCTACGAGCAGTACTTC. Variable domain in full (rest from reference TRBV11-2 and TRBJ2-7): EAGVAQSPRYKIIEKRQSVAFWCNPISGHATLYWYQQILGQGPKLLIQFQNNGVVDDSQLPKDRFSAERLKGVDSTLKIQPAKLEDSAVYLCASRFSRDTTYEQYFGPGTRLTVT.

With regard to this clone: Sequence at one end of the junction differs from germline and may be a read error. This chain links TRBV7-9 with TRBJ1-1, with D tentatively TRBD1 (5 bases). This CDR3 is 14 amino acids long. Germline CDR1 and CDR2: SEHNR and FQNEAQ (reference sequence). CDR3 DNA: TGTTCCAGCAGCTTTGGGGCAGTGAACACTGAAGCTTTCTTT. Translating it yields CSSSFGAVNTEAFF.

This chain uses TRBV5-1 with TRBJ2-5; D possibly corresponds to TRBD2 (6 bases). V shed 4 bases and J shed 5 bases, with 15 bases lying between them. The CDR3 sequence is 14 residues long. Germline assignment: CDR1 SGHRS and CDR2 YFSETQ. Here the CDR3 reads CASSQEGLRETQYF. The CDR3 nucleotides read TGCGCCAGCAGCCAGGAGGGGCTTCGGGAGACCCAGTACTTC.

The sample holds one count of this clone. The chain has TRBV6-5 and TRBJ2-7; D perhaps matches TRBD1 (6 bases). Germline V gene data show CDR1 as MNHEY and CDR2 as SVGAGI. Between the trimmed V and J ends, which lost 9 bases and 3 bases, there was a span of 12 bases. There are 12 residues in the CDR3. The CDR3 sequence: CASRTVSYEQYF. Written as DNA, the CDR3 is TGTGCCAGTCGGACAGTAAGCTACGAGCAGTACTTC.